The T cell receptor (beta chain) under discussion was sequenced for a study of tumour-infiltrating T cells in Burkitt lymphoma. Study summary: The Burkitt lymphoma cohort spanned all epidemiological subtypes. Notes on the study in general: Public clonotypes, several, appeared across numerous Burkitt lymphoma patients.

This clone was counted a few times. The antigen is undetermined. Germline-derived CDR1 and CDR2 are MNHNS and SASEGT. V was pared by 2 bases and J by 2 bases, with 7 bases between. There are 14 residues in the CDR3. Some clones are missing from TCRdb's copy, which holds only in-frame ones; the method was immunoSEQ multiplex PCR. Seen here are more than 800 clones, 80% to 85% observed once, and the top ten hold approximately 35%. Source material: tumor tissue. The origin of this receptor is a human donor with Burkitt lymphoma. Some clones in this sample may be carry-over from other donors' samples. The J gene is TRBJ1-5, the V gene TRBV6-1; perhaps TRBD1 as D (5 bases). CDR3 sequence reads: CASSEQGGNQPQHF. The CDR3 DNA is TGTGCCAGCAGTGAACAGGGCGGCAATCAGCCCCAGCATTTT.